This T cell receptor (beta chain) was recorded in a study of blood T cell repertoires in COVID-19. CDR3 length: 12 amino acids. With 5 bases removed from V and 7 bases from J, the gap between germline ends came to 9 bases. Looked up from germline, CDR1 is MNHEY and CDR2 is SVGEGT. Sequenced by immunoSEQ multiplex PCR; TCRdb stores in-frame clones only, minus some. The repertoire holds 330,000 or so clones, 80% to 95% seen once, with approximately 17% in the top ten. The chain combines TRBV6-2 or TRBV6-3 with TRBJ2-1; D remains unclear. The sample taken for sequencing was PBMCs or T cells enriched from blood (not recorded which). The receptor was derived from a woman between 25 and 40 years old who had recovered from COVID-19. CDR3 bases: TGTGCCAGCAGTGCTATCGGTAATGAGCAGTTCTTC. Translated: CASSAIGNEQFF.